This T cell receptor (beta chain) derives from a study of T cell responses to AZD1222 COVID-19 vaccine. Study-wide findings and caveats: Dominant CD4 TCR responses targeted spike regions 160-218 and 743-854. Sampling captured repertoires only after the peak T cell response.

The CDR3 has 16 amino acids. V was clipped by 8 bases and J by 0 bases, with 20 bases between them. Germline V CDR1 and CDR2: MNHEY, SMNVEV (reference sequence). Repertoires were generated with immunoSEQ multiplex PCR, while TCRdb's copy carries only in-frame clones and drops some. Altogether 150,000 to 200,000 clones are present, roughly nine tenths being singletons, with the ten largest covering 1% to 1.5%. A remark on this clone: Its antigen is as yet unknown.

Pooling was applied to second doses at about 4 or about 12 weeks. The source was peripheral blood, collected 28 days after the second AZD1222 dose. This TCR was recovered from an adult who received the AZD1222 COVID-19 vaccine. The gene calls are TRBV27 and TRBJ2-7, with D perhaps assigned TRBD1 or TRBD2 (5 bases each). CDR3 in amino acids: CASGYPARDGSYEQYF. For the CDR3, the DNA is TGTGCCAGCGGTTATCCAGCCCGGGACGGCTCCTACGAGCAGTACTTC.